This section outlines one TCR beta chain sequence together with its context. The antigen is not known. Assay used: immunoSEQ multiplex PCR; TCRdb lists only in-frame clones, some missing. The sample gives around 59,000 clones, approximately 86% of which show up once; about 1% is in the top ten. This specimen belongs to a study of OX40 agonist ivuxolimab in advanced cancers. Study-wide findings and caveats: CD4+ and CD8+ T cells in blood underwent clonal expansion by week 6 at 0.1 to 3.0 mg/kg.

V gave up 0 bases and J gave up 5 bases, with 1 base separating them. CDR1 is DFQATT, CDR2 SNEGSKA, per germline (reference sequence). The CDR3 extends over 11 amino acids. Prior autoimmune disease or systemic immunosuppression barred patients. The V and J genes are TRBV20-1 and TRBJ1-4; the D is unclear. The sequencing here drew on CD4+ or CD8+ T cells sorted from blood, taken in a trial of the OX40 agonist ivuxolimab. The sequence derives from an adult with an advanced solid tumor such as melanoma, head and neck, liver or kidney cancer. The CDR3 nucleotides are TGCAGTGCTAGAGACAATGAAAAACTGTTTTTT. This translates into CSARDNEKLFF.